This TCR beta chain was found in a study of blood T cell repertoires in COVID-19. Study-level background: From T cells, B-cell-depleted T cells, or PBMCs came the material, which was cDNA or gDNA.

Only in-frame clones appear in the TCRdb table, and some are missing; sequencing was by immunoSEQ multiplex PCR. The profile shows 50,000 to 65,000 clones, around 89% of them singletons. J lost 3 bases, V lost 2 bases, and 0 bases had no gene match. Germline values: CDR1 MNHEY, CDR2 SVGAGI. The CDR3 contains 14 residues. This TCR derives from a human donor in a cohort sampled during active COVID-19. Sequencing used peripheral blood. V usage is TRBV6-5 and J usage is TRBJ2-7; the match to TRBD1 covers 11 bases. CDR3 region: CASSYGTGGYEQYF. CDR3 sequence (DNA): TGTGCCAGCAGTTACGGGACAGGGGGCTACGAGCAGTACTTC.